The 9 T cell receptor beta chains given below trace back to one sample, sequenced in a study of blood T cell repertoires in COVID-19. Using immunoSEQ multiplex PCR, the repertoire was profiled, and TCRdb retains in-frame clones only, with some absent. The sample consists of about 180,000 clones, 85% to 95% of them appearing once. Sequencing input: peripheral blood. The source is a man in his fifties with acute or convalescent COVID-19.

This chain connects TRBV7-6 to TRBJ2-2; 10 bases line up with TRBD2. CDR1 is SGHVS, CDR2 FNYEAQ, per germline. This CDR3 has 16 residues. V shed 5 bases and J 1 base; nucleotides not matched to a gene: 4. The CDR3 DNA sequence: TGTGCCAGCAGCCCAAGCGGGAGGGGGAACACCGGGGAGCTGTTTTTT. This encodes CASSPSGRGNTGELFF.

The chain employs TRBV11-2 and TRBJ2-3; D is uncertain. This CDR3 is 14 amino acids long. Germline V CDR1 and CDR2: SGHAT, FQNNGV. Trimming left V 5 bases short and J 3 bases short, with 12 bases between. The CDR3 DNA reads as TGTGCCAGCAGCACCTTAGTGAGAACAGATACGCAGTATTTT. As protein: CASSTLVRTDTQYF.

The rearrangement uses TRBV7-6 and TRBJ2-3; D is possibly TRBD1 (5 bases). This CDR3 comprises 18 residues. Trimming took off 1 base at V and 0 bases at J, with 17 bases between the two ends. Germline values: CDR1 SGHVS, CDR2 FNYEAQ. DNA of the CDR3: TGTGCCAGCAGCTTAGAGGTGTGGCAGGGTGGGAGCACAGATACGCAGTATTTT. Translating it yields CASSLEVWQGGSTDTQYF.

The V call is TRBV28, the J call TRBJ2-6; TRBD2 might be the D (5 bases). This CDR3 is 15 amino acids long. Between the trimmed V and J ends, which lost 5 bases and 4 bases, there was a span of 12 bases. Germline V CDR1 and CDR2: MDHEN, SYDVKM. For the CDR3, the DNA is TGTGCCAGCAGTCGAGGGAACCGGGGGGCCAACGTCCTGACTTTC. Translation: CASSRGNRGANVLTF.

V usage is TRBV5-1 and J usage is TRBJ2-3; weak D call: TRBD2 (5 bases). Germline CDR1 is SGHRS and CDR2 is YFSETQ. The CDR3 totals 15 residues. Trimming pared 1 base from V and 0 bases from J, leaving 9 bases between. CDR3 residues: CASSLSGLSTDTQYF. The CDR3 DNA reads TGCGCCAGCAGCTTGAGCGGCTTAAGCACAGATACGCAGTATTTT. The full variable domain, with the rest looked up from reference TRBV5-1 and TRBJ2-3, is KAGVTQTPRYLIKTRGQQVTLSCSPISGHRSVSWYQQTPGQGLQFLFEYFSETQRNKGNFPGRFSGRQFSNSRSEMNVSTLELGDSALYLCASSLSGLSTDTQYFGPGTRLTVL.

Only one count was recorded for this clone. The chain carries TRBV5-6 and TRBJ1-2; 10 bases fit TRBD1. V shed 0 bases and J 3 bases; nucleotides not matched to a gene: 11. This CDR3 has 18 amino acids. Germline V gene data show CDR1 as SGHDT and CDR2 as YYEEEE. The CDR3 bases are TGTGCCAGCAGCTTGGGGCTGGACAGGGGGTATTTTGACTATGGCTACACCTTC. Translated: CASSLGLDRGYFDYGYTF.

The gene calls are TRBV2 and TRBJ2-1, with a weak D call TRBD1 (6 bases). V dropped 7 bases and J dropped 10 bases, with 11 bases sitting between them. Per the germline V gene, CDR1 is SNHLY and CDR2 is FYNNEI. The CDR3 extends over 11 amino acids. The CDR3 sequence is CASKGGPEQFF. The CDR3 bases are TGTGCCAGCAAAGGGGGACCAGAGCAGTTCTTC.

The chain couples TRBV2 to TRBJ2-1, with 10 bases lining up with TRBD2. After removal of 5 bases from V and 3 bases from J, the junction contained 7 bases not matched to a gene. CDR3 length equals 16 residues. From germline, CDR1 is SNHLY and CDR2 FYNNEI. The DNA for the CDR3 is TGTGCCAGCAGTCTTGCTGGGACTAGCGACTACAATGAGCAGTTCTTC. Amino acids: CASSLAGTSDYNEQFF.

The V call is TRBV28, the J call TRBJ1-3, with a possible D match to TRBD1 (5 bases). The CDR3 is 14 amino acids. V gave up 8 bases and J gave up 5 bases, with 16 bases separating them. Germline V CDR1 and CDR2: MDHEN, SYDVKM. The CDR3 loop is CASLDSSRRNTIYF. The CDR3 bases are TGTGCCAGCCTCGACAGCAGTAGACGAAACACCATATATTTT.